This T cell receptor beta chain was recorded in a study of blood T cell repertoires in COVID-19. Turning to the study itself: Sample material is recorded as cDNA or gDNA derived from T cells, B-cell-depleted T cells, or PBMCs.

This clone occurred a few times. With 4 bases removed from V and 0 bases from J, the gap between germline ends came to 8 bases. The CDR3 is 15 residues long. Looked up from germline, CDR1 is SGHNT and CDR2 is YYREEE (reference sequence). Generated by immunoSEQ multiplex PCR, the TCRdb table keeps only in-frame clones and is missing some. Of 150,000 to 200,000 clones detected, about 85% appear once; the ten largest clones hold around a fifth. The rearrangement joins TRBV5-4 to TRBJ1-6, with D perhaps matching TRBD1 (5 bases). This sequence was found in a man aged 55 to 69 with active or convalescent COVID-19. The sample comprised peripheral blood. In DNA, the CDR3 is TGTGCCAGCAGCCCCCAGGGCTCCTATAATTCACCCCTCCACTTT. Encoded protein: CASSPQGSYNSPLHF.